A selection of T cell receptor beta chains follows, all from one sample in a study of blood T cells in healthy people across ages. TCRdb fed the 5' RACE reads into MiXCR, producing one record per CDR3 protein. The repertoire holds approximately 730,000 distinct CDR3 sequences, with about 53% as singletons. The sample was blood. These receptors originate from an older man in good health. The CDR3 runs from the conserved cysteine through the conserved F or W. Fields, in order: clone size, J gene, V gene, D gene, CDR3 DNA, CDR3 protein. A D gene is named only where the DNA matches it firmly. Some rows mark clone size as missing; the rest say once, few, many or name a class of expanded clone.

>-|TRBJ2-7|TRBV20-1|-
TGCAGTGCAGCCCGTAGCGCCTACGAGCAGTACTTC
CSAARSAYEQYF
>-|TRBJ1-1|TRBV2|-
TGTGCCAGCAGTATCTTACAGAAGAACACTGAAGCTTTCTTT
CASSILQKNTEAFF
>-|TRBJ2-5|TRBV7-3|-
TGTGCCAGCAGCTTATCCCCTGCGTTGGCGAGTGAGACCCAGTACTTC
CASSLSPALASETQYF
>-|TRBJ2-1|TRBV7-7|TRBD1
TGTGCTAGCAGCCCGCGACAGGGTACTGACTACAATGAGCAGTTCTTC
CASSPRQGTDYNEQFF
>-|TRBJ2-5|TRBV6-6|TRBD2
TGTGCCAGCAGTTACTCGGCTAGCGGGCCCTTCCAGACCCAGTACTTC
CASSYSASGPFQTQYF
>-|TRBJ2-4|TRBV24-1|-
TGTGCCACCAGTGACCCTCGACAGGCCAAAAACATTCAGTACTTC
CATSDPRQAKNIQYF
>-|TRBJ2-7|TRBV29-1|-
TGCAGCGTTACTAGAGGGCCCTCCTACGAGCAGTACTTC
CSVTRGPSYEQYF
>-|TRBJ2-1|TRBV6-1|TRBD2
TGTGCCAGCAGCGCCGGACTAGCCGACAATGAGCAGTTCTTC
CASSAGLADNEQFF
>-|TRBJ2-5|TRBV5-1|TRBD1
TGCGCCAGCAGCTTGGCCGGACAGGGAATTGGGGAGCAGTACTTC
CASSLAGQGIGEQYF
>-|TRBJ1-1|TRBV12-3/TRBV12-4|-
TGTGCCAGCAGTCTTAACCGGCCCCGTGATTTCTTT
CASSLNRPRDFF
>once|TRBJ1-6|TRBV5-1|-
TGCGCCAGCACCCTCAGTTGGGTAGATTCACCCCTCCACTTT
CASTLSWVDSPLHF
>-|TRBJ2-7|TRBV5-1|-
TGCGCCAGCCGGATGAGCTCCTACGAGCAGTACTTC
CASRMSSYEQYF
>-|TRBJ1-2|TRBV7-2|-
TGTGCCAGCAGCTCGGGGACCGGGAGGGCAGCCTATGGCTACACCTTC
CASSSGTGRAAYGYTF
>-|TRBJ1-2|TRBV2|TRBD1
TGTGCCAGCAGACGCCGGGACAGGGTTCATGGCTACACCTTC
CASRRRDRVHGYTF
>-|TRBJ2-1|TRBV11-1|-
TGTGCCAGCAGCGTTACAGAAAACAATGAGCAGTTCTTC
CASSVTENNEQFF
>few|TRBJ2-5|TRBV12-3/TRBV12-4|TRBD2
TGTGCCAGCAGTTCTAGCGGGACGAGGGAAGAGACCCAGTACTTC
CASSSSGTREETQYF
>-|TRBJ1-4|TRBV3-1|-
TGTGCCAGCAGCCAAACCGGGGTGCGGGCCCGGGGACTGTTTTTT
CASSQTGVRARGLFF
>-|TRBJ2-7|TRBV4-1|-
TGCGCCAGCAGCAGACGGGACCCAACAGGCAATGAGCAGTACTTC
CASSRRDPTGNEQYF
>-|TRBJ2-1|TRBV20-1|-
TGCAGTGCTACGGACAGTATAAACAATGAGCAGTTCTTC
CSATDSINNEQFF
>few|TRBJ1-5|TRBV6-5|-
TGTGCCAGCAGTTATCGGGGGGGTCAGGATCAGCCCCAGCATTTT
CASSYRGGQDQPQHF
>-|TRBJ1-2|TRBV12-3/TRBV12-4|TRBD1
TGTGCCAGCAGTTTAGCACAGGGGAATAACTATGGCTACACCTTC
CASSLAQGNNYGYTF
>-|TRBJ2-2|TRBV10-3|-
TGTGCCATCAGTCCCGACAGCACCGGGGAGCTGTTTTTT
CAISPDSTGELFF
>-|TRBJ1-1|TRBV29-1|-
TGCAGCGGATCGGACGGTTTGAACACTGAAGCTTTCTTT
CSGSDGLNTEAFF
>-|TRBJ2-1|TRBV21-1|-
TGTGCCAGCATCAACCGACTCCCACCGGGGACCAATTTTGAGCGGTTCTTC
CASINRLPPGTNFERFF
>-|TRBJ2-7|TRBV20-1|TRBD1
TGCAGTGCGCCCAATGCCGGGACAGGGTTATACGAGCAGTACTTC
CSAPNAGTGLYEQYF
>-|TRBJ2-5|TRBV24-1|TRBD1
TGTGCCACCAGTGATTTACACAGGGGGCTAGGGGAGACCCAGTACTTC
CATSDLHRGLGETQYF
>-|TRBJ2-1|TRBV7-3|TRBD2
TGTGCCAGCAGCTTTCTAGCGGGGGACTACAATGAGCAGTTCTTC
CASSFLAGDYNEQFF